The count of the clone carrying this T cell receptor (beta chain) is one. The junction does not match germline at one end; this may be a read error. The data were taken from a study of Graves' ophthalmopathy and Graves' hyperthyroidism. Ophthalmopathy cases showed moderate-to-severe activity, scoring CAS ≥3 and NOSPECS ≥4, with duration under 3 months. Other autoimmune diseases, uncontrolled infections, pregnancy or lactation led to the exclusion of patients. The CDR3 is 22 amino acids. The germline gives CDR1 ENHRY, CDR2 SYGVKD. The sequenced template was RNA, covering the TCR beta CDR3 region. First-round RT-PCR used HTBI primers; second-round multiplex PCR followed. TCRdb processed the multiplex PCR reads anew with MiXCR; each CDR3 protein has one entry. The sample consists of over 650,000 distinct CDR3 sequences, about 41% of them appearing once.

The chain combines TRBV10-3 with TRBJ2-2; TRBD2 agrees at 11 bases. The sequence was collected from an adult man with Graves' ophthalmopathy. Sequenced sample: peripheral blood. Here the CDR3 reads CAIGETDPGTSGLGMNTGELLF. The CDR3 nucleotides are TGTGCCATCGGTGAGACAGATCCTGGGACTAGCGGTCTAGGGATGAACACCGGGGAGCTGCTTTTT.